Following are 2 T cell receptor beta chains from one sample sequenced in a study of blood T cell repertoires in COVID-19. Assay used: immunoSEQ multiplex PCR; TCRdb lists only in-frame clones, some missing. Here the sample spans about 140,000 clones, about 86% being singletons. The sequenced material came from peripheral blood. The receptor source for this set is a human donor in a cohort sampled during active COVID-19.

V gene TRBV2 combines with J gene TRBJ2-7, with TRBD2 matching over 9 bases. Germline CDR1 reads SNHLY; CDR2 reads FYNNEI. V trimming: 8 bases; J trimming: 0 bases; junction bases outside the gene matches: 11. CDR3 length equals 16 residues. In DNA, the CDR3 is TGTGCCAGCGGGGACATCAGCGGGGGGTACTCCTACGAGCAGTACTTC. This sequence encodes CASGDISGGYSYEQYF.

In its sample, this clone was seen once. The chain joins TRBV14 to TRBJ1-1; D is possibly TRBD1 (6 bases). Trimming stripped 4 bases from V and 8 bases from J, with 8 bases between. Per the germline V gene, CDR1 is SGHDN and CDR2 is FVKESK. The CDR3 consists of 11 residues. DNA for the CDR3: TGTGCCAGCAGCCTAGGGACAGAAGCTTTCTTT. It specifies CASSLGTEAFF.